The 6 T cell receptor beta chains below were found in one sample sequenced in a study of blood T cell repertoires in COVID-19. Sequenced by immunoSEQ multiplex PCR; TCRdb stores in-frame clones only, minus some. The sample has some 250,000 clones, more than 75% seen once; the top ten hold 15% to 18%. Sequenced: PBMCs or T cells enriched from blood (not recorded which). The receptor source for this set is a man aged 18 to 30 who had recovered from COVID-19.

The chain links TRBV21-1 to TRBJ2-2; the listed D gene, TRBD2, was not tested against the DNA. TRBV21-1 is classified as a pseudogene. The CDR3 extends over 13 amino acids. Here the CDR3 reads CASSIDSTGELFF. DNA of the CDR3: TGTGCCAGCAGCATTGATAGTACCGGGGAGCTGTTTTTT.

The chain links TRBV5-1 to TRBJ1-3; D call uncertain. The CDR3 has 15 residues. Germline CDR1 reads SGHRS; CDR2 reads YFSETQ. V was cut by 6 bases and J by 0 bases, with 13 bases left in between. The CDR3, as DNA: TGCGCCAGCAACGCAGGAACCTCCTCTGGAAACACCATATATTTT. As protein: CASNAGTSSGNTIYF. Complete variable domain (other parts from reference TRBV5-1 and TRBJ1-3): KAGVTQTPRYLIKTRGQQVTLSCSPISGHRSVSWYQQTPGQGLQFLFEYFSETQRNKGNFPGRFSGRQFSNSRSEMNVSTLELGDSALYLCASNAGTSSGNTIYFGEGSWLTVV.

The rearrangement joins TRBV19 to TRBJ1-2; the D gene is possibly TRBD1 (6 bases). The germline CDR1 and CDR2 sequences are LNHDA and SQIVND (reference sequence). V was cut by 4 bases and J by 8 bases, with 20 bases left in between. The CDR3 contains 15 residues. CDR3 protein: CASSNGAGGQWGYTF. The CDR3 DNA reads as TGTGCCAGTAGTAACGGAGCGGGGGGCCAATGGGGCTACACCTTC.

V usage is TRBV29-1 and J usage is TRBJ2-5, with unresolved D. CDR3 length equals 14 residues. Trimming cost V 4 bases and J 0 bases, with 12 bases left between them. Germline CDR1 SQVTM, CDR2 ANQGSEA. The CDR3 nucleotides read TGCAGCGTTGTTTCGGCCAGGTACCAAGAGACCCAGTACTTC. Its protein product is CSVVSARYQETQYF.

V gene TRBV10-2 combines with J gene TRBJ1-3, with D maybe TRBD1 (6 bases). V lost 5 bases, J lost 0 bases, and 8 bases lay in between. This CDR3 is 14 amino acids long. Germline V gene lookup returns CDR1 WSHSY and CDR2 SAAADI. CDR3 in DNA: TGCGCCAGCAGTACGACAGGCTCTGGAAACACCATATATTTT. Amino acid sequence: CASSTTGSGNTIYF.

The genes are TRBV19 and TRBJ1-2; D ambiguous. The CDR3 runs to 14 residues. Germline-derived CDR1 and CDR2 are LNHDA and SQIVND (reference sequence). V shed 3 bases and J shed 2 bases, with 10 bases lying between them. CDR3 loop: CASSISAGNYGYTF. The CDR3 DNA is TGTGCCAGTAGTATTTCAGCAGGCAACTATGGCTACACCTTC.